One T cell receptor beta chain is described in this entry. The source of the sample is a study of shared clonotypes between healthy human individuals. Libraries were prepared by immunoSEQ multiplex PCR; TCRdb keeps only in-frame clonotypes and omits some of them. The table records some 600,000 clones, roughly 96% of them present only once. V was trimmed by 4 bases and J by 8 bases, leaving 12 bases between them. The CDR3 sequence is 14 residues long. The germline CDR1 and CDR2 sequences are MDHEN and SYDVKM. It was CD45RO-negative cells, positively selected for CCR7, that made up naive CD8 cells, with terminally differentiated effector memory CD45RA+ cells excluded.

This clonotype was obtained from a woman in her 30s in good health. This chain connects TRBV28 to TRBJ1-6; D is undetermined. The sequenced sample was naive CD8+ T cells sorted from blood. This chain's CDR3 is CASSSLGADSPLHF. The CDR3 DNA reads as TGTGCCAGCAGTTCTCTCGGAGCCGATTCACCCCTCCACTTT.